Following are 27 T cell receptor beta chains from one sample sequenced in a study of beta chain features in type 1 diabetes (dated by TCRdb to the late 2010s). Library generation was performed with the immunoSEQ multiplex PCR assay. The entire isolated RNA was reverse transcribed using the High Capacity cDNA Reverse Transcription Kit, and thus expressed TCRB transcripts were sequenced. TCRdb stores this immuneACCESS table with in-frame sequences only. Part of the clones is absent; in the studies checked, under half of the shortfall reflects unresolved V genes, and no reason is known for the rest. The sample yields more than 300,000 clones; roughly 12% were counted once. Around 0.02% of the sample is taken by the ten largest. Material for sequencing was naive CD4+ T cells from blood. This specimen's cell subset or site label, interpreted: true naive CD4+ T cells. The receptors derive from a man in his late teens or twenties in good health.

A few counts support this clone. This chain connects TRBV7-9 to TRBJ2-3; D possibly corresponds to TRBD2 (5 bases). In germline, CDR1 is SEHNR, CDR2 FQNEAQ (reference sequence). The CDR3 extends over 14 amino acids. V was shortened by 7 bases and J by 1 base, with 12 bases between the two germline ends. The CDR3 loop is CASTEDWRTDTQYF. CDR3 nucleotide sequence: TGTGCCAGCACCGAGGACTGGCGCACAGATACGCAGTATTTT.

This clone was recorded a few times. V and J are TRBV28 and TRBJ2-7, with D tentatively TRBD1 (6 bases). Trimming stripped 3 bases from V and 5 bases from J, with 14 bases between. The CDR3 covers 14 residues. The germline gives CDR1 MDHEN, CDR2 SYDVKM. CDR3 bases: TGTGCCAGCAGTTTCGGGACAAGCATGAACGAGCAGTACTTC. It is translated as CASSFGTSMNEQYF. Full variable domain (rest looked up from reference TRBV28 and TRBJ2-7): DVKVTQSSRYLVKRTGEKVFLECVQDMDHENMFWYRQDPGLGLRLIYFSYDVKMKEKGDIPEGYSVSREKKERFSLILESASTNQTSMYLCASSFGTSMNEQYFGPGTRLTVT.

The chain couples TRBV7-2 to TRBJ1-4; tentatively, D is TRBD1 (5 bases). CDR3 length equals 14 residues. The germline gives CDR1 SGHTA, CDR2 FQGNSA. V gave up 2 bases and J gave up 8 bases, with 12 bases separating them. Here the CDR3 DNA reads TGTGCCAGCAGCTTAAAGGGGCAGGGAGAAAAACTGTTTTTT. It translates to CASSLKGQGEKLFF.

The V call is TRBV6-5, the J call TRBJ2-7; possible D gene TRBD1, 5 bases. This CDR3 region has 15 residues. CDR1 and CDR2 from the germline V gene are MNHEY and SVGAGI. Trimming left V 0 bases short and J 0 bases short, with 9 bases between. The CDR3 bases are TGTGCCAGCAGTTACTCTGGGGCCGGCTCCTACGAGCAGTACTTC. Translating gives CASSYSGAGSYEQYF.

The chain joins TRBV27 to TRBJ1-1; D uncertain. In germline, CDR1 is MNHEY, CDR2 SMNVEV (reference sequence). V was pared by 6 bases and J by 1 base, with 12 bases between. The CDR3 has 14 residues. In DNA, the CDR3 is TGTGCCAGCAGCCTAGAAGTGAGGAACACTGAAGCTTTCTTT. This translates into CASSLEVRNTEAFF.

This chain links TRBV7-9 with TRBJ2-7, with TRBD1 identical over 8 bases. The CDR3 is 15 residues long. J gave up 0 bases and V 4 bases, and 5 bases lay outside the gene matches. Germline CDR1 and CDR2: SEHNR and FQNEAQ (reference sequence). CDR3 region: CASSSDRGASYEQYF. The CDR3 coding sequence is TGTGCCAGCAGCTCAGACAGGGGCGCCTCCTACGAGCAGTACTTC. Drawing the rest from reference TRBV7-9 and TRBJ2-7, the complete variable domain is DTGVSQNPRHKITKRGQNVTFRCDPISEHNRLYWYRQTLGQGPEFLTYFQNEAQLEKSRLLSDRFSAERPKGSFSTLEIQRTEQGDSAMYLCASSSDRGASYEQYFGPGTRLTVT.

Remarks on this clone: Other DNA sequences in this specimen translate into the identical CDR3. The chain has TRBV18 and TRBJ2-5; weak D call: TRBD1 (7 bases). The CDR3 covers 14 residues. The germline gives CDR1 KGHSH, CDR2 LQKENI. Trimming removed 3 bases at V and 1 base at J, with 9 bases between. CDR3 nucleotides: TGTGCCAGCTCACCCCAGGGGGGCCAAGAGACCCAGTACTTC. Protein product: CASSPQGGQETQYF.

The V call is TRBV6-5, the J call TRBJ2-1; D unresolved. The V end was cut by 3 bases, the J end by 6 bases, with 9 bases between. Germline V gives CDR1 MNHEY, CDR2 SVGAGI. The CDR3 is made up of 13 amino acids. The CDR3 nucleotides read TGTGCCAGCAGTTATCCTAACCGCAATGAGCAGTTCTTC. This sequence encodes CASSYPNRNEQFF.

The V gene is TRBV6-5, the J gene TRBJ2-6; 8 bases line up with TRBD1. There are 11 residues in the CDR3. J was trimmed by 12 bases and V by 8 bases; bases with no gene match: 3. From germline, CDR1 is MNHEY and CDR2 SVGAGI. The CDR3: CASGDRLVLTF. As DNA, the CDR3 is TGTGCCAGCGGGGACAGGCTCGTCCTGACTTTC.

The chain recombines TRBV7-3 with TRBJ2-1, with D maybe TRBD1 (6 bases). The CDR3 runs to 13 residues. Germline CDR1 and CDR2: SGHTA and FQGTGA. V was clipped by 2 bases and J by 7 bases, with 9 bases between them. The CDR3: CASSLSGVNEQFF. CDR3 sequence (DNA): TGTGCCAGCAGCTTATCAGGGGTGAATGAGCAGTTCTTC.

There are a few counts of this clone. The CDR3 loop reads CASSLGEVRDTEAFF. The CDR3 nucleotides read TGCGCCAGCAGCTTGGGGGAAGTGCGGGACACTGAAGCTTTCTTT. The V gene is TRBV5-1, the J gene TRBJ1-1; D is unclear. Germline values: CDR1 SGHRS, CDR2 YFSETQ. CDR3 size: 15 residues. The V and J ends lost 0 bases and 3 bases respectively, with 12 bases between them.

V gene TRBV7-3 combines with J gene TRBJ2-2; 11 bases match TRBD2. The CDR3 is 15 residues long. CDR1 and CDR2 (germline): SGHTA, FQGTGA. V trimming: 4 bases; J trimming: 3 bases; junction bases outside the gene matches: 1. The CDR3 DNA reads TGTGCCAGCAGCTCACTAGCGGGGGACACCGGGGAGCTGTTTTTT. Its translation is CASSSLAGDTGELFF.

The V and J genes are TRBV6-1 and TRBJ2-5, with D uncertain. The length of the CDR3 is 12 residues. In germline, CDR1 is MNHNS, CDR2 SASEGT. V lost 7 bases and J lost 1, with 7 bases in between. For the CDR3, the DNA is TGTGCCAGCAATAACTTCCAAGAGACCCAGTACTTC. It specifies CASNNFQETQYF.

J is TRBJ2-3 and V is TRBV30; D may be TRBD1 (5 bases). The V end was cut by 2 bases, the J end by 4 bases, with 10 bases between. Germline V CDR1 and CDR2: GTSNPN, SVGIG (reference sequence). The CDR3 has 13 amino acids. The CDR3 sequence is CAWSYRTADTQYF. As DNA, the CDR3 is TGTGCCTGGAGTTACAGGACGGCAGATACGCAGTATTTT.

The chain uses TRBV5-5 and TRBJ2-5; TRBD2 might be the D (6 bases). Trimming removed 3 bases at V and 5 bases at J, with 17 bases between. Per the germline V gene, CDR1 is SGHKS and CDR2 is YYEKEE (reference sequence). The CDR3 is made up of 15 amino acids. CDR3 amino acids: CASSWGLPSKETQYF. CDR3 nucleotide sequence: TGTGCCAGCAGCTGGGGACTCCCCTCTAAGGAGACCCAGTACTTC.

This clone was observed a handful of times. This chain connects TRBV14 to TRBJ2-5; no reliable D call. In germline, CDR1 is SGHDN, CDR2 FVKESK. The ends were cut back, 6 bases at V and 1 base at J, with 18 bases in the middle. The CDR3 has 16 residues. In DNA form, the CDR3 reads TGTGCCAGCAGACCCTCTTGGTCTGGGCGCCAAGAGACCCAGTACTTC. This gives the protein CASRPSWSGRQETQYF.

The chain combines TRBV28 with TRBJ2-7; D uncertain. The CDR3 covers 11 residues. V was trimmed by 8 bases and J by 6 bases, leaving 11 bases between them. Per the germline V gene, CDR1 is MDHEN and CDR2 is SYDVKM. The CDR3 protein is CASGRIGEQYF. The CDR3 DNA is TGTGCCAGCGGCCGAATTGGCGAGCAGTACTTC. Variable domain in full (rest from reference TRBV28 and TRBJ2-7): DVKVTQSSRYLVKRTGEKVFLECVQDMDHENMFWYRQDPGLGLRLIYFSYDVKMKEKGDIPEGYSVSREKKERFSLILESASTNQTSMYLCASGRIGEQYFGPGTRLTVT.

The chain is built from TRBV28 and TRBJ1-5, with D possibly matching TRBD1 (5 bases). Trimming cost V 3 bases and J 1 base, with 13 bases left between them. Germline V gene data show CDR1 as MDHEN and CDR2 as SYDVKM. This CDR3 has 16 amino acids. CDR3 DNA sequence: TGTGCCAGCAGTTTTTGGGGGGGATCGAGCAATCAGCCCCAGCATTTT. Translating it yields CASSFWGGSSNQPQHF. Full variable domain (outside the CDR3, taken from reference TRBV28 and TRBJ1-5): DVKVTQSSRYLVKRTGEKVFLECVQDMDHENMFWYRQDPGLGLRLIYFSYDVKMKEKGDIPEGYSVSREKKERFSLILESASTNQTSMYLCASSFWGGSSNQPQHFGDGTRLSIL.

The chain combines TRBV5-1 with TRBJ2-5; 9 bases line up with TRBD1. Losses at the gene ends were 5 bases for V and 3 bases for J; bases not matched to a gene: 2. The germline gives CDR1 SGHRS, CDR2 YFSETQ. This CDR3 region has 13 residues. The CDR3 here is CASSRDREETQYF. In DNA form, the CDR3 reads TGCGCCAGCAGTCGGGACAGGGAAGAGACCCAGTACTTC. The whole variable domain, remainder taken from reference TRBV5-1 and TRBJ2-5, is KAGVTQTPRYLIKTRGQQVTLSCSPISGHRSVSWYQQTPGQGLQFLFEYFSETQRNKGNFPGRFSGRQFSNSRSEMNVSTLELGDSALYLCASSRDREETQYFGPGTRLLVL.

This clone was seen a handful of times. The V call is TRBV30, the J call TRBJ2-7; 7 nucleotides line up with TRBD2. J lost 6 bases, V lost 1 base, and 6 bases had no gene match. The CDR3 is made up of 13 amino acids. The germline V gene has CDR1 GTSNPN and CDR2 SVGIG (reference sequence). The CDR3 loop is CAWSGGLVSEQYF. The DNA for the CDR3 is TGTGCCTGGAGTGGAGGACTAGTTTCCGAGCAGTACTTC.

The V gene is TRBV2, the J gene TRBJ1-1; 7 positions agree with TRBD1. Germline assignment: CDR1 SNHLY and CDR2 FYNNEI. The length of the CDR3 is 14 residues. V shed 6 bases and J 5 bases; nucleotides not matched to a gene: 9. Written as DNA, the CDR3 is TGTGCCAGCAGGCAGACAACAGGGGCGACTGAAGCTTTCTTT. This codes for CASRQTTGATEAFF.

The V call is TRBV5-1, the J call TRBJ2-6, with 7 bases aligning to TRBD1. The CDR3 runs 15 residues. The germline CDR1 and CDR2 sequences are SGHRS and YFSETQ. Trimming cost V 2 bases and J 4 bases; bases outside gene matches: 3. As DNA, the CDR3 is TGCGCCAGCAGCTTTACAGGGGAAGGGGCCAACGTCCTGACTTTC. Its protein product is CASSFTGEGANVLTF.

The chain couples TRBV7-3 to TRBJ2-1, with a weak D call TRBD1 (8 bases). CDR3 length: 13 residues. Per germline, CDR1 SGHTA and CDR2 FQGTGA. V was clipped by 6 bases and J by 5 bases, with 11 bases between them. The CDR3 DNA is TGTGCCAGCAGAACAGGGGGGGACAATGAGCAGTTCTTC. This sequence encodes CASRTGGDNEQFF.

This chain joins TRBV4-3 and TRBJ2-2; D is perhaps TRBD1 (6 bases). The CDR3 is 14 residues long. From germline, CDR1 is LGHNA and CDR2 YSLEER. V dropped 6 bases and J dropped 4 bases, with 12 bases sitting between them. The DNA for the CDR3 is TGCGCCAGCAGATGGGACACCGTCACCGGGGAGCTGTTTTTT. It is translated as CASRWDTVTGELFF.

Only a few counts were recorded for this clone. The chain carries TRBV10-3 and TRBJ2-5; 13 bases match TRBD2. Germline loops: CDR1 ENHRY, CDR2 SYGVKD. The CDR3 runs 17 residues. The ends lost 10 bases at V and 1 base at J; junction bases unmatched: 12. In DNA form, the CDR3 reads TGTGCCACCCGGACTAGCGGGGGATTCGTTGGCCAAGAGACCCAGTACTTC. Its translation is CATRTSGGFVGQETQYF.

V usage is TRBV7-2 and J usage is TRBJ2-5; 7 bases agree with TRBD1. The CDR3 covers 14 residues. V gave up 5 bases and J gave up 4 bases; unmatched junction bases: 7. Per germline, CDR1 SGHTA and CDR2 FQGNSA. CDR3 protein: CASSPQGTGETQYF. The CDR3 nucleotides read TGTGCCAGCAGCCCACAGGGGACGGGAGAGACCCAGTACTTC.

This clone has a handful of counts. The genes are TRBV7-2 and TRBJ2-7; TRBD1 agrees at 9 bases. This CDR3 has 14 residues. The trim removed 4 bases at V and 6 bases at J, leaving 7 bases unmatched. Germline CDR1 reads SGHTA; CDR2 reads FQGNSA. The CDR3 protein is CASSYLGQGGEQYF. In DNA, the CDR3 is TGTGCCAGCAGCTACTTGGGACAGGGAGGCGAGCAGTACTTC.